This T cell receptor (beta chain) was sequenced during a study of T cell responses to AZD1222 COVID-19 vaccine. The CDR3 is made up of 12 amino acids. Germline loops: CDR1 ENHRY, CDR2 SYGVKD. Trimming took 10 bases from V and 4 from J, leaving 11 bases between them. Regarding the study as a whole: Repertoires were obtained solely post-peak T cell response. Donor demographics were predominantly white British with a female majority; clonal diversity may be underestimated. With dominance at 160-218 and 743-854, vaccine-associated CD4 TCRs spanned spike. After two AZD1222 doses, spike-specific TCR breadth and depth rose versus day 0.

The table lists this clone with a count of one. The target antigen is unknown. Method: immunoSEQ multiplex PCR; TCRdb's copy keeps in-frame clones and lacks some. The sample lists some 140,000 clones; roughly 90% were seen once. The sample was peripheral blood, taken on day 0 of AZD1222 vaccination. The rearrangement joins TRBV10-3 to TRBJ1-3, with D possibly matching TRBD1 (5 bases). The TCR originated in an adult in good health. The CDR3: CATGTAGNTIYF. For the CDR3, the DNA is TGTGCCACCGGGACGGCAGGAAACACCATATATTTT.